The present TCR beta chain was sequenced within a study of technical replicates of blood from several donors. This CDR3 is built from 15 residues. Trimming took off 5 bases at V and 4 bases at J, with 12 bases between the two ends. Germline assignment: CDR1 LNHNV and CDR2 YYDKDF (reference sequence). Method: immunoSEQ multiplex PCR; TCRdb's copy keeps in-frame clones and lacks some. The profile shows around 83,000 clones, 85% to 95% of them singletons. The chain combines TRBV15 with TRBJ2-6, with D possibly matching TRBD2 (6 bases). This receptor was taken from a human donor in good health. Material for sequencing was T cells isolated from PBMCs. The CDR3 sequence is CATSGGGAGANVLTF. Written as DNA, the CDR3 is TGTGCCACCAGCGGCGGCGGGGCAGGGGCCAACGTCCTGACTTTC.